This record looks at one TCR beta chain sequence and its context. What this receptor recognizes is not known. No quality values exist for individual bases; no much larger clone is one base distant. Receptor libraries were prepared by 5' RACE. Sequenced on an Illumina HiSeq 2500. A second PCR of about 7 to 12 cycles was run with a J-beta primer mix and a sample-barcoded 5' primer. A unique molecular identifier was introduced onto each TCR beta cDNA molecule by a template-switch 5' adaptor carrying 12 random nucleotides. Each sample yielded at least 3 million CDR3-containing paired-end reads. First-strand cDNA synthesis was performed from all RNA using the Mint cDNA synthesis kit, with priming by a TRBC-specific oligonucleotide. Following uracil-DNA glycosylase treatment, a first 18-cycle PCR with universal primers M1SS and BC2_uni_R was performed on all cDNA. Concerning the study's data processing: Each sample was normalized by randomly selecting 1 million high-quality reads, each carrying a distinct molecular identifier. Reads with shared molecular identifiers were discarded instead of being binned into consensus sequences. MiTCR, set to a Q25 quality threshold and the strictest error-elimination algorithm, was used for CDR3 identification, clonotype clustering and error correction. A nonparametric unseen species model with Euler transformation was used to estimate lower-bound total TCR beta diversity. The raw public reads went through TCRdb reprocessing: fastp at Q25, MiXCR clone calling, in-frame beta chains kept. Every CDR3 protein is listed once, alongside the most common genes and DNA of its rows. For this entry, the V and J calls and clone size follow TCRdb and not the study's own pipeline. The table for this sample lists about 1.4 million distinct CDR3 sequences; 59% of them were counted only once. 6.5% to 8% of the sample rests with the top ten.

This specimen comes from a study of blood T cells in healthy people across ages (dated by TCRdb to between 2014 and 2016). General notes on the study: In model experiments, template switching captured about one uniquely barcoded TCR beta cDNA molecule for every two T cells. Four age groups were formed from the donors: young (average 16 years), middle-aged (approximately 40), aged (approximately 60) and long-lived (less than 85). To avoid experimental bias, donors of different ages were distributed randomly across sequencing lanes. Two additional independent replicas of 1 million unique cDNA reads from the same blood draw were analyzed for two donors (one aged 18 to 29 and one aged 80 or older). The study measured age-related changes in TCR beta repertoire diversity using deep sequencing normalized with unique cDNA molecular identifiers.

Broader findings and caveats from the paper: Because donor CMV infection status was unknown, age-related changes in expanded clonotypes were potentially confounded. Estimates of total diversity based on one million sequenced T cells were considered lower bounds and underestimates. Bulk unsorted PBMC profiling prevented conclusive comparison of naive and antigen-experienced compartments. Observed TCR beta diversity correlated strongly with the percentage of naive T cells measured by flow cytometry. Compared with the aged group, the long-lived group had more naive CD4+ T cells, fewer expanded clones and increased TCR diversity, a pattern suggesting age selection. As age increased, observed TCR beta diversity per million T cells dropped in a roughly linear way, and a significant reduction was already evident by age 40.

Systemically healthy Caucasian individuals from Russia, some 38 in total and aged about 6 to 95 years, were included as donors. Ten milliliters of peripheral blood were drawn from each donor into EDTA-treated Vacutainer tubes. Ficoll-Paque density-gradient centrifugation was used to isolate PBMCs, with at least 6.5 million obtained per sample. Total RNA was extracted from PBMCs with Trizol reagent, with at least 6 micrograms obtained per sample. For every donor, flow cytometry on a PBMC aliquot measured the percentage of naive CD45RAhigh/CD27high T cells. What was sequenced was blood. This receptor was taken from a man in his late teens or twenties in good health.

The CDR3 protein: CASSRLPTGKSYEQYF. The base sequence is TGTGCCAGCAGCCGACTCCCGACAGGGAAGTCCTACGAGCAGTACTTC. The rearranged chain carries TRBV11-2 and TRBJ2-7, with TRBD1 matching 7 junction bases. In the germline V gene, CDR1 corresponds to SGHAT and CDR2 to FQNNGV. Unmatched junction bases come to 11, with V trimmed by 5 bases and J by 1 base. The CDR3 runs 16 amino acids, cysteine and phenylalanine included. The DNA shown is the 48-base CDR3, in frame from base 1.